Presented here are 9 T cell receptor beta chains from one specimen sequenced in a study of T cells in Graves' hyperthyroidism and ophthalmopathy (dated by TCRdb to the late 2010s). Receptors were amplified or captured by multiplex PCR. Sequencing relied on an Illumina HiSeq 2000. Amplification of TCR beta CDR3 regions was carried out from RNA transcripts. The first round of RT-PCR for the TCR CDR3 was performed with the HTBI primer set and the Qiagen OneStep RT-PCR kit. The public reads were quality trimmed at Q25 with fastp and then assembled into clones with MiXCR by TCRdb, keeping productive beta chains. Rows matching on CDR3 protein sequence are summarized as one entry with the most common DNA and genes. The sample table shows around 280,000 distinct CDR3 sequences, and approximately 13% are seen once. The biggest ten clones account for roughly 7.9% of the sample. The sequencing sample was made of blood. The receptors come from a woman aged 40-49 years with Graves' hyperthyroidism.

The sample holds many counts of this clonotype. The genes are TRBV2 and TRBJ1-6; D possibly corresponds to TRBD1 (5 bases). The V gene lost 8 bases and the J gene lost 5 bases, with 10 bases spanning the gap. The V gene's germline CDR1 is SNHLY and CDR2 FYNNEI. CDR3 size: 13 residues. The CDR3: CASGGTDNSPLHF. In nucleotides, the CDR3 is TGTGCCAGCGGAGGGACGGATAATTCACCCCTCCACTTT.

The chain links TRBV12-3 or TRBV12-4 to TRBJ1-4, with 8 nucleotides matching TRBD1. Germline trimming cut 4 bases from V and 6 bases from J; bases unmatched to any gene: 4. CDR3 length equals 14 residues. CDR3 sequence reads: CASSSDRDDEKLFF. Written as DNA, the CDR3 is TGTGCCAGCAGTTCGGACAGGGATGATGAAAAACTGTTTTTT.

This clonotype was recorded at least ten times. The chain links TRBV5-1 to TRBJ2-3; the D call may be TRBD1 or TRBD2 (5 bases each). The CDR3 has 14 residues. The germline V gene has CDR1 SGHRS and CDR2 YFSETQ. V lost 4 bases to trimming and J lost 0 bases, with 9 bases between them. In DNA, the CDR3 is TGCGCCAGCAGCGAGGGACGTAGCACAGATACGCAGTATTTT. Protein: CASSEGRSTDTQYF.

This clonotype was counted only a few times. The chain joins TRBV20-1 to TRBJ1-1; 7 nucleotides align to TRBD1. The V and J ends lost 2 bases and 11 bases, in that order; junction bases with no gene match: 5. The length of the CDR3 is 11 residues. Germline CDR1 reads DFQATT; CDR2 reads SNEGSKA (reference sequence). CDR3 residues: CSARRTGEAFF. Here the CDR3 DNA reads TGCAGTGCTAGACGAACAGGGGAGGCTTTCTTT.

This clonotype was recorded a few times. The rearrangement links TRBV12-3 or TRBV12-4 to TRBJ2-7; no firm D call. The CDR3 is made up of 13 amino acids. V was cut by 2 bases and J by 5 bases, with 10 bases left in between. CDR3 amino acids: CASSLWREDEQYF. CDR3 sequence (DNA): TGTGCCAGCAGTTTATGGAGAGAGGACGAGCAGTACTTC.

This clonotype has more than one count but fewer than ten. The chain has TRBV9 and TRBJ1-3, with no clear D. V dropped 7 bases and J dropped 0 bases, with 14 bases sitting between them. The CDR3 has 15 residues. CDR1 and CDR2 from the germline V gene are SGDLS and YYNGEE. The CDR3 region is CASGSAAFSGNTIYF. For the CDR3, the DNA is TGTGCCAGCGGTTCGGCGGCCTTCTCTGGAAACACCATATATTTT.

The table lists this clonotype with many counts. The chain employs TRBV28 and TRBJ2-7, with a tentative D call TRBD2 (7 bases). CDR1 and CDR2 (germline): MDHEN, SYDVKM. This CDR3 has 15 amino acids. V was cut by 6 bases and J by 3 bases, with 18 bases left in between. The CDR3 nucleotides read TGTGCCAGCAGCTTCTATGGGGGGGCGATCTACGAGCAGTACTTC. It yields the protein CASSFYGGAIYEQYF.

As concerns this clonotype: A single base separates this from a much larger clone, so it may be a read error. The chain joins TRBV15 to TRBJ2-1; tentative D call: TRBD2 (5 bases). The germline V gene encodes CDR1 LNHNV and CDR2 YYDKDF (reference sequence). The CDR3 sequence is 16 residues long. The V end was cut by 0 bases, the J end by 6 bases, with 15 bases between. The CDR3 sequence: CATSRDPGRACNEQFF. The CDR3 DNA is TGTGCCACCAGCAGAGATCCGGGAAGGGCCTGCAATGAGCAGTTCTTC.

This clonotype was seen ten or more times. This chain connects TRBV20-1 to TRBJ2-3, with D perhaps TRBD1 or TRBD2 (5 bases each). The V gene lost 1 base and the J gene lost 1 base, with 12 bases spanning the gap. Germline assignment: CDR1 DFQATT and CDR2 SNEGSKA (reference sequence). This CDR3 is 15 amino acids long. The DNA of the CDR3 is TGCAGTGCTAGAGGTTGGGACCGCGGCACAGATACGCAGTATTTT. This codes for CSARGWDRGTDTQYF.